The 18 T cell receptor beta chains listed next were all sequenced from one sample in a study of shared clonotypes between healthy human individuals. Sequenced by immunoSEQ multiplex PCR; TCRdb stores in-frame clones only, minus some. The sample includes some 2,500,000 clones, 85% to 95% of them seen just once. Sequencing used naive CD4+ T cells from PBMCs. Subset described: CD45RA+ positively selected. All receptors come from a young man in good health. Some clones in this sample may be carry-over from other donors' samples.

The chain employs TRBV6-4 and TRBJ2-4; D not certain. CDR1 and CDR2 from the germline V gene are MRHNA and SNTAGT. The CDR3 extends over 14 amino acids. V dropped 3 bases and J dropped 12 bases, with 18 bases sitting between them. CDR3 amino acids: CASSESSRRPYQYF. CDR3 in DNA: TGTGCCAGCAGTGAGTCGAGTAGAAGACCCTATCAGTACTTC.

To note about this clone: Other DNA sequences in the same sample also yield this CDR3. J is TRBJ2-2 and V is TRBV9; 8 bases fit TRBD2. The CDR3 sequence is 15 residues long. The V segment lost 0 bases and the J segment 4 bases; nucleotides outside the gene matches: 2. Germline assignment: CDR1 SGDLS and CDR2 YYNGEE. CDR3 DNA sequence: TGTGCCAGCAGCGTAGGCGGGAGGATCACCGGGGAGCTGTTTTTT. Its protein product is CASSVGGRITGELFF. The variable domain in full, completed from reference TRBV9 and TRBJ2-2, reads DSGVTQTPKHLITATGQRVTLRCSPRSGDLSVYWYQQSLDQGLQFLIQYYNGEERAKGNILERFSAQQFPDLHSELNLSSLELGDSALYFCASSVGGRITGELFFGEGSRLTVL.

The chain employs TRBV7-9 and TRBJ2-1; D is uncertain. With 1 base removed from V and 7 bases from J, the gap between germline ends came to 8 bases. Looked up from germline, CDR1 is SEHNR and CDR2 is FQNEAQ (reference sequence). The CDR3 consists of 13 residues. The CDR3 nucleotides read TGTGCCAGCAGCTTAGAAGTGGGGAATGAGCAGTTCTTC. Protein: CASSLEVGNEQFF. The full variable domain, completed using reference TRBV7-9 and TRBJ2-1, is DTGVSQNPRHKITKRGQNVTFRCDPISEHNRLYWYRQTLGQGPEFLTYFQNEAQLEKSRLLSDRFSAERPKGSFSTLEIQRTEQGDSAMYLCASSLEVGNEQFFGPGTRLTVL.

CDR3 DNA sequence: TGTGCCAGCAGTCGCGCAGGGACTAGGGGCAATGAGCAGTTCTTC. Translating it yields CASSRAGTRGNEQFF. This chain connects TRBV28 to TRBJ2-1; 8 nucleotides match TRBD2. Germline CDR1 is MDHEN and CDR2 is SYDVKM. V shed 5 bases, J shed 6 bases, and the junction held 9 bases outside the gene matches. This CDR3 spans 15 amino acids.

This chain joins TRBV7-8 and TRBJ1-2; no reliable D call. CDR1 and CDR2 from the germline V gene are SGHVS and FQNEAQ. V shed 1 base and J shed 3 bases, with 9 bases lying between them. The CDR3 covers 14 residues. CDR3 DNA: TGTGCCAGCAGCTTAGTGGCATCACACTATGGCTACACCTTC. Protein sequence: CASSLVASHYGYTF.

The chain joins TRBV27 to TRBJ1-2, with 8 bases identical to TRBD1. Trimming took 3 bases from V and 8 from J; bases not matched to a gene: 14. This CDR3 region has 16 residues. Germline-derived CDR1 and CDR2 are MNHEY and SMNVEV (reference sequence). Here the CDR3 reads CASSFQAGGAKRGYTF. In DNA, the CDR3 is TGTGCCAGCAGTTTCCAGGCAGGGGGCGCAAAAAGGGGCTACACCTTC.

The DNA for the CDR3 is TGTGCCAGCAGCTTGAGGATTAGCGGCCCCTACGAGCAGTACTTC. As protein: CASSLRISGPYEQYF. V usage is TRBV11-2 and J usage is TRBJ2-7, with a tentative D call TRBD2 (6 bases). In germline, CDR1 is SGHAT, CDR2 FQNNGV. The CDR3 is 15 residues long. Between the trimmed V and J ends, which lost 3 bases and 2 bases, there was a span of 14 bases. The full variable domain, rest sourced from reference TRBV11-2 and TRBJ2-7, is EAGVAQSPRYKIIEKRQSVAFWCNPISGHATLYWYQQILGQGPKLLIQFQNNGVVDDSQLPKDRFSAERLKGVDSTLKIQPAKLEDSAVYLCASSLRISGPYEQYFGPGTRLTVT.

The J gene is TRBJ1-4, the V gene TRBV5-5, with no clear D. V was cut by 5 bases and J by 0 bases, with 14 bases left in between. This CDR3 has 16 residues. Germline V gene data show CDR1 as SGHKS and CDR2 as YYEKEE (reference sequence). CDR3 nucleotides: TGTGCCAGCAGTCTGACCCTCCCTGCAACTAATGAAAAACTGTTTTTT. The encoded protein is CASSLTLPATNEKLFF.

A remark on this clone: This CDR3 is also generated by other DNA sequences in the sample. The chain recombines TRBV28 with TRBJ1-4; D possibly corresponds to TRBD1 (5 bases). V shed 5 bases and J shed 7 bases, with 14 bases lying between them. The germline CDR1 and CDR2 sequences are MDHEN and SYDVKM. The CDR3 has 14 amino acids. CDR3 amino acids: CASSAGTRGEKLFF. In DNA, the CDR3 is TGTGCCAGCAGTGCCGGGACGCGGGGTGAAAAACTGTTTTTT.

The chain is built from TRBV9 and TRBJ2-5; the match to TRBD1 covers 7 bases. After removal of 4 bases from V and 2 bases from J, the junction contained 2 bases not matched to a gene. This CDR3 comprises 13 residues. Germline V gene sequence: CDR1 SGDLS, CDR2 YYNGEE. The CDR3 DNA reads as TGTGCCAGCAGCCAGGGACAGCAAGAGACCCAGTACTTC. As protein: CASSQGQQETQYF.

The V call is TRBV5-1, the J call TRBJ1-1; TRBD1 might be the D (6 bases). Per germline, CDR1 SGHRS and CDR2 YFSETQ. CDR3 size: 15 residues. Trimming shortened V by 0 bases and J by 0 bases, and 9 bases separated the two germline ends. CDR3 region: CASSLARDMNTEAFF. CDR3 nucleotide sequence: TGCGCCAGCAGCTTGGCTAGGGACATGAACACTGAAGCTTTCTTT.

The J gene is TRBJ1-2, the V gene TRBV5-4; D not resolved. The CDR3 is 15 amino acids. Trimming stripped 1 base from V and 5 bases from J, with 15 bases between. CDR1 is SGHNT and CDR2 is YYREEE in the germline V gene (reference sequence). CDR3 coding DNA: TGTGCCAGCAGCTTGCGGGCAGCCTCGGGGTATGGCTACACCTTC. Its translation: CASSLRAASGYGYTF.

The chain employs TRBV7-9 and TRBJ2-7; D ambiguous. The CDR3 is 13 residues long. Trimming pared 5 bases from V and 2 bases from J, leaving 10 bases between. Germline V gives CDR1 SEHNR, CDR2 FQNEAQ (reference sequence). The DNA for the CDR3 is TGTGCCAGCAGCCCCGTTCCCCCCTACGAGCAGTACTTC. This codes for CASSPVPPYEQYF.

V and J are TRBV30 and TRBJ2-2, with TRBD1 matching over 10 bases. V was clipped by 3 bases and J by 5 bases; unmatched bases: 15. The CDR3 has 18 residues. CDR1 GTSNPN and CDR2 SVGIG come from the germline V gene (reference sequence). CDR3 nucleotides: TGTGCCTGGAGGCCAACGACAATCGGGACAGGGGCTACCGGGGAGCTGTTTTTT. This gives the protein CAWRPTTIGTGATGELFF.

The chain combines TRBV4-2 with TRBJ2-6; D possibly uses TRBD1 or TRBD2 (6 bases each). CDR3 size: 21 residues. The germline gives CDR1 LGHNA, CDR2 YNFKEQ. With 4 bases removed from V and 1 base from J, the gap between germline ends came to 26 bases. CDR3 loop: CASSLGSRTVGAFSGANVLTF. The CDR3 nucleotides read TGTGCCAGCAGCCTCGGGAGTAGGACAGTCGGGGCGTTTTCTGGGGCCAACGTCCTGACTTTC.

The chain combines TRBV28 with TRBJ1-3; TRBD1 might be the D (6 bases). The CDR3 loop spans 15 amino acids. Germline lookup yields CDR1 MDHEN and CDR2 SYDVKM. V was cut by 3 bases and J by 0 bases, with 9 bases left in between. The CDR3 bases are TGTGCCAGCAGTTTCGACAGGCTCTCTGGAAACACCATATATTTT. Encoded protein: CASSFDRLSGNTIYF. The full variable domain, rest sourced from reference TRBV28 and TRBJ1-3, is DVKVTQSSRYLVKRTGEKVFLECVQDMDHENMFWYRQDPGLGLRLIYFSYDVKMKEKGDIPEGYSVSREKKERFSLILESASTNQTSMYLCASSFDRLSGNTIYFGEGSWLTVV.

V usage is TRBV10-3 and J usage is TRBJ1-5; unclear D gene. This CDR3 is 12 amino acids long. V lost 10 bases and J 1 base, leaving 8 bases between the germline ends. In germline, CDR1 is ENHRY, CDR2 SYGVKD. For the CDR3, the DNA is TGTGCCACTGGAGGGAGCAATCAGCCCCAGCATTTT. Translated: CATGGSNQPQHF.

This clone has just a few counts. The chain's CDR3 is CASSPILREKLFF. The CDR3, as DNA: TGCGCCAGCAGCCCGATCTTACGGGAAAAACTGTTTTTT. The rearrangement joins TRBV4-1 to TRBJ1-4, with no clear D. The V and J ends lost 4 bases and 8 bases respectively, with 11 bases between them. The length of the CDR3 is 13 residues. From germline, CDR1 is MGHRA and CDR2 YSYEKL.